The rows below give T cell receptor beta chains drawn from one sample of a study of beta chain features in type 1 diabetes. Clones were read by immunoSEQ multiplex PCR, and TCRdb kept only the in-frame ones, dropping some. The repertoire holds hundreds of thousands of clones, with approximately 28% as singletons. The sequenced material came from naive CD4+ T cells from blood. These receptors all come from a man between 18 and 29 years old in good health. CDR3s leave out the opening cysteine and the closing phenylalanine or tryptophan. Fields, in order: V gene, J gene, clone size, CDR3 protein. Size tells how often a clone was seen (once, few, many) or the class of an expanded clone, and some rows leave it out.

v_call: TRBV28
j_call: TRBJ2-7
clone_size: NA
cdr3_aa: ASSFDPATYEQY

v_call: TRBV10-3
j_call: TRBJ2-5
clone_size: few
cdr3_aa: AIRGTSGQETQY

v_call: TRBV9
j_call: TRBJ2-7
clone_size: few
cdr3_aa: ASSVAPEGYEQY

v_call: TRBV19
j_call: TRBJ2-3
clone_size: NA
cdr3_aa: ASSATSGITDTQY

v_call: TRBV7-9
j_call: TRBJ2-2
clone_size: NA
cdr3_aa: ASSGLRTGPRNTGELF

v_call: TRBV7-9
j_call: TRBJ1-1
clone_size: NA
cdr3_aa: ASSLQGGDTEAF

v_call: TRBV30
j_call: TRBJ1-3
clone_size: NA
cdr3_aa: AWSDSSHSGNTIY

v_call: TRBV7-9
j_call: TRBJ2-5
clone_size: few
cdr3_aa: ASSSLGIQETQY

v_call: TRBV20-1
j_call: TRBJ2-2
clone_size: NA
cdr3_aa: SAQGVGELF

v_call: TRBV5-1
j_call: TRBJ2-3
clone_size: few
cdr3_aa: ASSLDPTGADTQY

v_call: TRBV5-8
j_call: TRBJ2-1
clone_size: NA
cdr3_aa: ASSHTSDNEQF

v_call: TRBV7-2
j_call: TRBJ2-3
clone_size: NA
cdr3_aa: ASSLGPGGIDTQY

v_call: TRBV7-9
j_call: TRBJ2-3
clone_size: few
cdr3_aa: ASSPRTRTDTQY

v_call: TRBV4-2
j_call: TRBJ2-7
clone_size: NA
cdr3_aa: ASSQGGLRDRAYEQY

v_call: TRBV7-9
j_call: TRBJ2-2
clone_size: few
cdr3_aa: ASRPQGPGELF

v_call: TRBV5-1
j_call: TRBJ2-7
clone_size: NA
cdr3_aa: ASSLGQFYEQY

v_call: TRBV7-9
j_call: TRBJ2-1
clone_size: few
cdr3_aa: ASSLGRERDEQF

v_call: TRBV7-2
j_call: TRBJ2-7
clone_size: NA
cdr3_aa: ASSLATSDHEQY

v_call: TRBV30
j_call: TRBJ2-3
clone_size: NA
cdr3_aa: AWTSAATDTQY

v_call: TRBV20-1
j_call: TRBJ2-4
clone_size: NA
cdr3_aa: SARVGALQY

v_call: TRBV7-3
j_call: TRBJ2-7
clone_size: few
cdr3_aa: ASSPGTFDSYEQY

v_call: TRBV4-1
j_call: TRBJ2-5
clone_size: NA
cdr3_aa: ASSQDLTSGRAGETQY

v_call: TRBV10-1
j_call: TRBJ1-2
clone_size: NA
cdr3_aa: ASSEPGRGYT

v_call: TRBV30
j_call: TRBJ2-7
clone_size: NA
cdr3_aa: AWTTGGYEQY

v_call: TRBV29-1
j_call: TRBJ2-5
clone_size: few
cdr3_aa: SVEDRFSQGARQETQY

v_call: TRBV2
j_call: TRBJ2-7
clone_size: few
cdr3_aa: ASSELGYEQY

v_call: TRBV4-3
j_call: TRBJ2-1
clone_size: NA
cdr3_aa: ASSQGLTSGTEIHEQF

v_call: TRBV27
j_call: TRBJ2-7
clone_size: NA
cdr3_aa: ASSWRRQGGYEQY

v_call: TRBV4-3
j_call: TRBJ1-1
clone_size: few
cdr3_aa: ASSQDFGEGEAF